This T cell receptor (beta chain) was identified in a study of response to subunit inactivated influenza vaccine. From the RT-PCR reads, TCRdb called clonotypes with MiXCR, one entry per CDR3 protein. The table shows 150,000 to 200,000 distinct CDR3 sequences, with roughly 10% occurring only once. The receptor comes from a man between 50 and 75 years old who received an inactivated influenza vaccine. The sample was CD8+ T cells sorted from PBMCs, taken roughly 24 months after vaccination.

For the CDR3, the DNA is TGTGCCAGCAGTTTCTACCCAGGGGCCCGGATCAATGAGCAGTTCTTC. Translating it yields CASSFYPGARINEQFF. This chain uses TRBV27 with TRBJ2-1; TRBD1 might be the D (6 bases). CDR1 and CDR2 (germline): MNHEY, SMNVEV (reference sequence). Trimming removed 3 bases from V and 6 bases from J, with 18 bases in between. The CDR3 consists of 16 residues.